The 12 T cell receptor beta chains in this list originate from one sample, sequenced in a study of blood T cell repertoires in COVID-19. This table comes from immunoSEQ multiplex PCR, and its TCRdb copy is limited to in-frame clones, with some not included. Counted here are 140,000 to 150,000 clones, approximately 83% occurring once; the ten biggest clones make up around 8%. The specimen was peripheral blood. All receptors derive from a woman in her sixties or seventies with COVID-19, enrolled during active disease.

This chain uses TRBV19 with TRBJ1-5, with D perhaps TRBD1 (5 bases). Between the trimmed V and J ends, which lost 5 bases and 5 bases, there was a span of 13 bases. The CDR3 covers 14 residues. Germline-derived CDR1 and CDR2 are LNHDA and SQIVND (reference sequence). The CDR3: CASSRQGRDQPQHF. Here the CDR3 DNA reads TGTGCCAGTAGTCGGCAGGGTCGGGATCAGCCCCAGCATTTT.

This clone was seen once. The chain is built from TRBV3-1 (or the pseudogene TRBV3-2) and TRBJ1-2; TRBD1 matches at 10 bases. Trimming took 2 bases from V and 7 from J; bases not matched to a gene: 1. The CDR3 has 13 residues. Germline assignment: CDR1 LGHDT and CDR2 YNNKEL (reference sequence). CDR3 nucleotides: TGTGCCAGCAGCCAAAGGACAGGGGGTGGCTACACCTTC. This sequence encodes CASSQRTGGGYTF.

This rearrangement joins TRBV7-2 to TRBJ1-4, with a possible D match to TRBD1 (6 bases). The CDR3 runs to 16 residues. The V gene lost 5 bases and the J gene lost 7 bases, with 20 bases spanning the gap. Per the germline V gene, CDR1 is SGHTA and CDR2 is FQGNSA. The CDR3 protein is CASSPALFQGSEKLFF. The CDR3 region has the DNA TGTGCCAGCAGCCCCGCGTTGTTTCAGGGGAGTGAAAAACTGTTTTTT. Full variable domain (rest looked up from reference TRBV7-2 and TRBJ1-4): GAGVSQSPSNKVTEKGKDVELRCDPISGHTALYWYRQSLGQGLEFLIYFQGNSAPDKSGLPSDRFSAERTGGSVSTLTIQRTQQEDSAVYLCASSPALFQGSEKLFFGSGTQLSVL.

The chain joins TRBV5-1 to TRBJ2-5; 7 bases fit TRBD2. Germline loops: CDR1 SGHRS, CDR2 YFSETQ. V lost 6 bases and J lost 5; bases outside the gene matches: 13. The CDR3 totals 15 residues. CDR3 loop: CASTRIAGVVETQYF. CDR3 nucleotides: TGCGCCAGCACCCGCATTGCGGGGGTCGTCGAGACCCAGTACTTC.

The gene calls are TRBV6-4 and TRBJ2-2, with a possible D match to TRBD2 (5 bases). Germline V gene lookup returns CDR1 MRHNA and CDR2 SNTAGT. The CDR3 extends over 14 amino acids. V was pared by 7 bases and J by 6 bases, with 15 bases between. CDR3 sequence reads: CASKWTPQAGELFF. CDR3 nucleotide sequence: TGTGCCAGCAAGTGGACTCCCCAGGCCGGGGAGCTGTTTTTT.

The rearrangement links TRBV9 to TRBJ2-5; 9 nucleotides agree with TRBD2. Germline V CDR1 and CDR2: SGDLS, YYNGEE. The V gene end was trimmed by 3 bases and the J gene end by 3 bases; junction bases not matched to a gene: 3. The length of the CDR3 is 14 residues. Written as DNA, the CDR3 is TGTGCCAGCAGCGAGGGGACTAGCAAAGAGACCCAGTACTTC. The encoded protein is CASSEGTSKETQYF.

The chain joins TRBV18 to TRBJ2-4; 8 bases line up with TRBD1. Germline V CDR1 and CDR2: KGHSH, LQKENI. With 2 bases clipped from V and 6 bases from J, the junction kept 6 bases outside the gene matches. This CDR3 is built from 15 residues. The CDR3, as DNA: TGTGCCAGCTCACCAGGGGGACAGGAGGTAAACATTCAGTACTTC. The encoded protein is CASSPGGQEVNIQYF.

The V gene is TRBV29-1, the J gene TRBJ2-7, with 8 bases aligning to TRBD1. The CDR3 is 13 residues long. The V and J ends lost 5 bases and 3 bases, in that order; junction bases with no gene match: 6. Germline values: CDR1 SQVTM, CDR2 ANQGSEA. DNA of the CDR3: TGCAGCGTTCGGACCACAGGGGGCTACGAGCAGTACTTC. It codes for CSVRTTGGYEQYF.

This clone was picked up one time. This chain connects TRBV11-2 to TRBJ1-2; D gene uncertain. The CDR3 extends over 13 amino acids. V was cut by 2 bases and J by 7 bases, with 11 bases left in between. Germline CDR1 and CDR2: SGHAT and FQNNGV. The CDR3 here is CASSLPEGVGYTF. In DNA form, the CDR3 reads TGTGCCAGCAGCTTACCCGAGGGCGTTGGCTACACCTTC. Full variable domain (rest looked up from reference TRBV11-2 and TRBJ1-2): EAGVAQSPRYKIIEKRQSVAFWCNPISGHATLYWYQQILGQGPKLLIQFQNNGVVDDSQLPKDRFSAERLKGVDSTLKIQPAKLEDSAVYLCASSLPEGVGYTFGSGTRLTVV.

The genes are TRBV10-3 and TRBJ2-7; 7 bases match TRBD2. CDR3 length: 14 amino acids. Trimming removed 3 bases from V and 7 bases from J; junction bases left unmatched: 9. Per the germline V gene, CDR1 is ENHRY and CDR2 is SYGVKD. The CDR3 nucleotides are TGTGCCATCAGTGACCGGGACTACGCAAGGGAGCAGTACTTC. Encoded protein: CAISDRDYAREQYF.

CDR3 nucleotides: TGCGCCAGCAGCTTGGGGGGGGGTAACTATTCACCCCTCCACTTT. Translation gives CASSLGGGNYSPLHF. V gene TRBV5-1 combines with J gene TRBJ1-6; the D gene is possibly TRBD1 (5 bases). V gave up 0 bases and J gave up 8 bases, with 12 bases separating them. Germline loops: CDR1 SGHRS, CDR2 YFSETQ. The CDR3 sequence is 15 residues long.

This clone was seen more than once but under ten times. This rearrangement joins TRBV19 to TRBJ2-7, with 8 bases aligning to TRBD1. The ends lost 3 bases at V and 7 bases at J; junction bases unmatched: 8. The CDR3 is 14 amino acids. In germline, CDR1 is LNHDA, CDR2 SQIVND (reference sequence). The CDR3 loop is CASSIRQGTFEQYF. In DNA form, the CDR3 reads TGTGCCAGTAGTATTAGACAGGGGACGTTTGAGCAGTACTTC.